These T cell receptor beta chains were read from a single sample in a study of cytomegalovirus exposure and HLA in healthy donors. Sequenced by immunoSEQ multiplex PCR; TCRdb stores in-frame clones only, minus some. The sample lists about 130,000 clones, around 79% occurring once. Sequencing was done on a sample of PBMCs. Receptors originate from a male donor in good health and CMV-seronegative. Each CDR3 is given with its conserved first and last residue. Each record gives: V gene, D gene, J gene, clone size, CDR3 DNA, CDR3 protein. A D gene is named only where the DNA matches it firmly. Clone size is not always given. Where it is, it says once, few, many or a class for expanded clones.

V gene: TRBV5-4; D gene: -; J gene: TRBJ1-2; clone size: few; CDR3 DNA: TGTGCCAGCAGCCTAGACAGTTCCTATGGCTACACCTTC; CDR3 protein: CASSLDSSYGYTF
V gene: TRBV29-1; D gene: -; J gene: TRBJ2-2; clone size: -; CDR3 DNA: TGCAGCGTTGGAGGGTTGGCGAACACCGGGGAGCTGTTTTTT; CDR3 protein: CSVGGLANTGELFF
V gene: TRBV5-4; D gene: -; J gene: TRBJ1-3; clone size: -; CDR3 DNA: TGTGCCAGCAGCTTCGGGGGTTACGAAAACACCATATATTTT; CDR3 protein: CASSFGGYENTIYF
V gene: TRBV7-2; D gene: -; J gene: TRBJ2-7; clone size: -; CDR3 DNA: TGTGCCAGCAGCTTATTTGCGGGCGGTCTTTACGAGCAGTACTTC; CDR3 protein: CASSLFAGGLYEQYF
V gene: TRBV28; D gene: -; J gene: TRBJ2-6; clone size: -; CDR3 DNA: TGTGCCAGCAGTTTTGTCAGGGCTGGGGCCAACGTCCTGACTTTC; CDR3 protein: CASSFVRAGANVLTF
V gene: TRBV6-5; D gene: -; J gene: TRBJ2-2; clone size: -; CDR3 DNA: TGTGCCAGCAGTTTGGACACCTCGAACACCGGGGAGCTGTTTTTT; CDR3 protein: CASSLDTSNTGELFF
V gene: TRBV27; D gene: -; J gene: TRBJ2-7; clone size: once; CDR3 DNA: TGTGCCAGCAGCCAAGAGGCAGGGCAGGACGAGCAGTACTTC; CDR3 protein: CASSQEAGQDEQYF
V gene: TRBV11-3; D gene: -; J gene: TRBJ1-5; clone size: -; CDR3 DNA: TGTGCCAGCAGCTTAGTTTACATCAAAAATCAGCCCCAGCATTTT; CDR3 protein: CASSLVYIKNQPQHF
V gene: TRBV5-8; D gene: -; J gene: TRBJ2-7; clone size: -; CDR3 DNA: TGTGCCAGCAGCTTGGAACCGGGTAACTACGAGCAGTACTTC; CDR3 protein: CASSLEPGNYEQYF
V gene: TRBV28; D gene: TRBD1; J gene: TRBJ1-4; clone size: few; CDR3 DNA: TGTGCCAGCAGGAAACAGGGGGCTAATGAAAAACTGTTTTTT; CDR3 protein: CASRKQGANEKLFF
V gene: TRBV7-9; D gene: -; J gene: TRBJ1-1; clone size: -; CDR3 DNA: TGTTCCAGCAGACCAAGGGGGACGGAGAACACTGAAGCTTTCTTT; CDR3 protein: CSSRPRGTENTEAFF